This T cell receptor beta chain was sequenced for a study of radiation and T cells in renal cell carcinoma. The time point is: baseline pretreatment blood. Treatment specified: 15 Gy SBRT to primary tumor, nephrectomy 4 weeks later. The protocol was immunoSEQ multiplex PCR, while the TCRdb copy is restricted to in-frame clones and leaves out a portion. The sample shows about 150,000 clones, about 85% of them seen only once. The germline CDR1 and CDR2 sequences are MDHEN and SYDVKM. The CDR3 has 15 residues. V was pared by 5 bases and J by 2 bases, with 13 bases between. This clone came up once. This TCR derives from a woman aged 70-85 years with renal cell carcinoma. The rearrangement joins TRBV28 to TRBJ2-4; D call uncertain. The source material was blood, sampled from a patient whose treatment included radiotherapy and nephrectomy. CDR3 protein: CASSAFWQSKNIQYF. The CDR3 region has the DNA TGTGCCAGCAGTGCCTTCTGGCAGTCCAAAAACATTCAGTACTTC.